The rows below give T cell receptor beta chains drawn from one sample of a study of shared clonotypes between healthy human individuals. Assay: immunoSEQ multiplex PCR; the TCRdb copy retains only in-frame clones and omits some. The table shows about 2.1 million clones, with roughly 95% occurring only once. The sequenced material came from naive CD8+ T cells from PBMCs. Receptors were obtained from a man younger than 35 in good health. Some clones in this sample may be carry-over from other donors' samples. Both conserved end residues are part of each CDR3. Fields, in order: D gene, J gene, clone size, V gene, CDR3 DNA, CDR3 protein. D genes are given only for firm matches. Clone size is shown for a subset of rows, as once, few, many or a class of expanded clone.

-,TRBJ2-7,-,TRBV28,TGTGCCAGCAGTTTAAGGTCATCCCGGGCAGGGATACGCGAGCAGTACTTC,CASSLRSSRAGIREQYF
-,TRBJ2-1,-,TRBV11-2,TGTGCCAGCAGCCCCCTCCTTAGCGGAAGCTCCTACAATGAGCAGTTCTTC,CASSPLLSGSSYNEQFF
TRBD2,TRBJ2-1,-,TRBV4-2,TGTGCCAGCAGCCTCGGGACTAGCGGGTACTCCTACAATGAGCAGTTCTTC,CASSLGTSGYSYNEQFF
-,TRBJ2-7,-,TRBV25-1,TGTGCCAGCAGTCCAAGGGGGTCGGGAGACGAGCAGTACTTC,CASSPRGSGDEQYF
TRBD2,TRBJ2-1,-,TRBV27,TGTGCCACCGCGTTTATAGCGGGTACGAATGAGCAGTTCTTC,CATAFIAGTNEQFF
-,TRBJ2-7,once,TRBV19,TGTGCCAGTAGTATCGGGGCCGTCGGCACCTACGAGCAGTACTTC,CASSIGAVGTYEQYF
TRBD1,TRBJ2-3,-,TRBV2,TGTGCCAGCAGAAACACAGGGGGCAGGGGGGATACGCAGTATTTT,CASRNTGGRGDTQYF
TRBD1,TRBJ1-2,-,TRBV27,TGTGCCAGCAGTTTTTCCCTGCGACAGGGGGCAATCTATGGCTACACCTTC,CASSFSLRQGAIYGYTF
-,TRBJ2-3,-,TRBV9,TGTGCCAGCCTCAAGGAAGTGGGAGAGAGAAAGAGTGGGGGGGCTAGCACAGATACGCAGTATTTT,CASLKEVGERKSGGASTDTQYF
-,TRBJ2-5,-,TRBV6-5,TGTGCCAGCAGTTCCCCTGTACGGAACTTAGAAGAGACCCAGTACTTC,CASSSPVRNLEETQYF
TRBD2,TRBJ2-1,-,TRBV9,TGTGCCAGCAGCGTATTAGCGGGACAACTAGTCTACAATGAGCAGTTCTTC,CASSVLAGQLVYNEQFF
-,TRBJ1-4,-,TRBV10-2,TGCGCCAGCAGTGAGTCGCGATCAGGGACCCCCTTT,CASSESRSGTPF
TRBD2,TRBJ2-1,-,TRBV9,TGTGCCAGCAGCGTAGTCCCACTAGCGCGGGGTGAGCAGTTCTTC,CASSVVPLARGEQFF
TRBD1,TRBJ1-4,once,TRBV27,TGTGCCAGCAGCCTCAGACAGGGGCATGAAAAACTGTTTTTT,CASSLRQGHEKLFF
-,TRBJ2-1,once,TRBV7-3,TGTGCCAGCAGCTTATGGAACCAGCGTGGGTACAATGAGCAGTTCTTC,CASSLWNQRGYNEQFF
-,TRBJ2-7,-,TRBV27,TGTGCCAGCAGGCTGGCAGGGGGAGGTGTGATATACGAGCAGTACTTC,CASRLAGGGVIYEQYF
-,TRBJ2-6,-,TRBV28,TGTGCCACCGGGCGGGACTCTGGGGCCAACGTCCTGACTTTC,CATGRDSGANVLTF
-,TRBJ2-7,-,TRBV5-1,TGCGCCAGCAGCTTGGGTGCAGCCTACGAGCAGTACTTC,CASSLGAAYEQYF
TRBD1,TRBJ1-1,-,TRBV19,TGTGCCAGTAAGGGACAGCAGAACACTGAAGCTTTCTTT,CASKGQQNTEAFF
TRBD2,TRBJ2-7,-,TRBV7-9,TGTGCCAGCAGCCCCCGGGGGGACTCGAACTACGAGCAGTACTTC,CASSPRGDSNYEQYF
TRBD2,TRBJ2-7,-,TRBV4-2,TGTGCCAGCAGCCAGCGGGGACTAGCGGGAGTAAGCTACGAGCAGTACTTC,CASSQRGLAGVSYEQYF
-,TRBJ1-1,-,TRBV13,TGTGCCAGCAGCTTAGTACTTGGACAGAACACTGAAGCTTTCTTT,CASSLVLGQNTEAFF
TRBD2,TRBJ2-2,-,TRBV27,TGTGCCAGCAGTTCCGGACTAGCGGGAGAGCGGGCCGGGGAGCTGTTTTTT,CASSSGLAGERAGELFF
-,TRBJ1-2,-,TRBV7-9,TGTGCCAGCGAGGAGGCCCGCTACACCTTC,CASEEARYTF
-,TRBJ2-1,-,TRBV27,TGTGCCAGCAGTTTTGGGATCAATGAGCAGTTCTTC,CASSFGINEQFF
-,TRBJ1-5,-,TRBV4-1,TGCGCCAGCAGCCAAGTGGCAGGCAGCAATCAGCCCCAGCATTTT,CASSQVAGSNQPQHF
-,TRBJ1-6,-,TRBV4-3,TGCGCCAGCAGCCCCAATCCAGGCAGAAATAATTCACCCCTCCACTTT,CASSPNPGRNNSPLHF
-,TRBJ1-1,-,TRBV7-9,TGTGCCAGCAGCTTGCGGGGGTACGAAGCTTTCTTT,CASSLRGYEAFF
-,TRBJ1-5,-,TRBV27,TGTGCCAGCAGTTTACAGGGACTCAATAGCAATCAGCCCCAGCATTTT,CASSLQGLNSNQPQHF
-,TRBJ2-1,-,TRBV27,TGTGCCAGCAAGGATTCCCCGTCCTCCTACAATGAGCAGTTCTTC,CASKDSPSSYNEQFF
TRBD1,TRBJ1-5,once,TRBV19,TGTGCCAGTAACGTTAGGACAGGGTATAGCAATCAGCCCCAGCATTTT,CASNVRTGYSNQPQHF
TRBD2,TRBJ2-5,-,TRBV7-9,TGTGCCAGCAGCTTAGTTCGCAGCGGGGGAGAGACCCAGTACTTC,CASSLVRSGGETQYF
-,TRBJ1-3,-,TRBV29-1,TGCAGCGTAGAAACAGGGAGCGGAAACACCATATATTTT,CSVETGSGNTIYF
-,TRBJ1-4,-,TRBV28,TGTGCCAGCAGTTTATCCCAGGTCAGGGAGTTACGTGAAAAACTGTTTTTT,CASSLSQVRELREKLFF
-,TRBJ2-5,-,TRBV27,TGTGCCAGCAGTTTCTTTAGGGGGGTAGGGACCCAGTACTTC,CASSFFRGVGTQYF
-,TRBJ1-1,-,TRBV27,TGTGCCAGCAGTTTATCGAAGGCCACTGAAGCTTTCTTT,CASSLSKATEAFF
-,TRBJ1-1,few,TRBV19,TGTGCCAGTAGTATAACTCTGAGCACTGAAGCTTTCTTT,CASSITLSTEAFF
-,TRBJ2-1,-,TRBV30,TGTGCCTTCTGGACTAACTACAATGAGCAGTTCTTC,CAFWTNYNEQFF
TRBD2,TRBJ2-7,-,TRBV5-1,TGCGCCAGCAGTTTGGCTAGCGGGAGGTACGAGCAGTACTTC,CASSLASGRYEQYF
-,TRBJ1-4,-,TRBV19,TGTGCCAGTAGTATAGTTGGCAGCCGCGGTGAAAAACTGTTTTTT,CASSIVGSRGEKLFF
-,TRBJ1-4,-,TRBV5-8,TGTGCCAGCAGCCGCAGCCCTGAGGGTGAAAAACTGTTTTTT,CASSRSPEGEKLFF
-,TRBJ2-3,-,TRBV9,TGTGCCAGCAGCGCCGCCAGGTCGGGGCTAAACACGCAGTATTTT,CASSAARSGLNTQYF